This entry lists 23 T cell receptor beta chains sequenced from one sample in a study of cytomegalovirus exposure and HLA in healthy donors. Generated by immunoSEQ multiplex PCR, the TCRdb table keeps only in-frame clones and is missing some. The repertoire holds some 49,000 clones, 85% to 95% seen once, with roughly 1.4% in the top ten. Sequencing was performed on PBMCs. These receptors were obtained from a young man in good health and CMV-seronegative.

Only one count was recorded for this clone. The CDR3 DNA is TGTGCCAGCAGCTTAGGATCCGGAGGGAACACTGAAGCTTTCTTT. Translation gives CASSLGSGGNTEAFF. V usage is TRBV5-4 and J usage is TRBJ1-1; D remains ambiguous. The CDR3 is 15 amino acids. Trimming cost V 2 bases and J 1 base, with 12 bases left between them. Germline V lookup: CDR1 SGHNT, CDR2 YYREEE (reference sequence).

The rearrangement uses TRBV7-2 and TRBJ1-2; 10 bases map to TRBD1. The CDR3 is made up of 14 amino acids. V dropped 5 bases and J dropped 3; count of bases not matched to a gene: 3. The germline V gene has CDR1 SGHTA and CDR2 FQGNSA. CDR3 sequence: CASSRDRGDYGYTF. Written as DNA, the CDR3 is TGTGCCAGCAGCCGGGACAGGGGTGACTATGGCTACACCTTC. The whole variable domain, remainder taken from reference TRBV7-2 and TRBJ1-2, is GAGVSQSPSNKVTEKGKDVELRCDPISGHTALYWYRQSLGQGLEFLIYFQGNSAPDKSGLPSDRFSAERTGGSVSTLTIQRTQQEDSAVYLCASSRDRGDYGYTFGSGTRLTVV.

The chain links TRBV15 to TRBJ2-7; 8 bases are a match to TRBD2. From germline, CDR1 is LNHNV and CDR2 YYDKDF (reference sequence). The CDR3 is made up of 16 amino acids. V was pared by 0 bases and J by 2 bases, with 6 bases of the junction left unmatched. This chain's CDR3 is CATSRDLGTSPYEQYF. The CDR3, as DNA: TGTGCCACCAGCAGAGATTTGGGGACTAGTCCCTACGAGCAGTACTTC.

V is TRBV19 and J is TRBJ1-4, with D possibly TRBD1 on 6 matching bases. CDR3 length equals 16 residues. The V end was cut by 4 bases, the J end by 5 bases, with 17 bases between. Looked up from germline, CDR1 is LNHDA and CDR2 is SQIVND (reference sequence). CDR3 protein: CASSNPGQGQNEKLFF. The CDR3 DNA sequence: TGTGCCAGTAGTAACCCAGGTCAGGGACAAAATGAAAAACTGTTTTTT.

The chain joins TRBV21-1 to TRBJ2-1; no DNA check was done on the table's D call, TRBD2. TRBV21-1 is a recognized pseudogene. This CDR3 contains 18 residues. CDR3 nucleotides: TGTGCCAGCAGCATCGGTGGTTGTCCCGCTGGCTCCTACAATGAGCAGTTCTTC. This encodes CASSIGGCPAGSYNEQFF.

The genes are TRBV5-6 and TRBJ2-1, with 11 bases aligning to TRBD2. Trimming at V came to 4 bases and at J to 4 bases, leaving 10 bases not matched to a gene. The CDR3 has 17 residues. Germline lookup yields CDR1 SGHDT and CDR2 YYEEEE. The CDR3 loop reads CASSDWTSGPLYNEQFF. CDR3 nucleotides: TGTGCCAGCAGCGACTGGACTAGCGGGCCACTGTACAATGAGCAGTTCTTC.

In this sample, this clone turned up once. The chain carries TRBV5-1 and TRBJ1-5, with a possible D match to TRBD1 (6 bases). The V gene lost 4 bases and the J gene lost 2 bases, with 19 bases spanning the gap. Germline assignment: CDR1 SGHRS and CDR2 YFSETQ. CDR3 length: 17 amino acids. CDR3 protein: CASSLTPRGFGNQPQHF. DNA of the CDR3: TGCGCCAGCAGCCTAACGCCAAGGGGGTTTGGCAATCAGCCCCAGCATTTT.

The chain carries TRBV19 and TRBJ2-1; a weak D match, TRBD1 (6 bases). CDR3 length: 15 amino acids. V was trimmed by 4 bases and J by 2 bases, leaving 12 bases between them. Looked up from germline, CDR1 is LNHDA and CDR2 is SQIVND (reference sequence). CDR3 region: CASSRLDSPYNEQFF. CDR3 nucleotide sequence: TGTGCCAGTAGTAGGCTGGACAGTCCCTACAATGAGCAGTTCTTC.

V and J are TRBV7-9 and TRBJ2-7, with TRBD1 identical over 7 bases. Looked up from germline, CDR1 is SEHNR and CDR2 is FQNEAQ (reference sequence). Trimming cost V 5 bases and J 3 bases; bases outside gene matches: 10. The CDR3 runs to 15 residues. The CDR3 protein is CASSRTGAGIYEQYF. The CDR3 nucleotides are TGTGCCAGCAGCAGAACAGGGGCCGGGATCTACGAGCAGTACTTC.

This rearrangement joins TRBV5-5 to TRBJ2-3, with 11 bases matching TRBD2. Per germline, CDR1 SGHKS and CDR2 YYEKEE (reference sequence). This CDR3 contains 15 residues. V was clipped by 4 bases and J by 2 bases; unmatched bases: 3. The chain's CDR3 is CASSRGLADTDTQYF. The CDR3 DNA reads TGTGCCAGCAGCAGGGGACTAGCGGACACAGATACGCAGTATTTT.

The V and J genes are TRBV11-2 and TRBJ2-6, with D possibly being TRBD1 (5 bases). CDR3 length: 16 amino acids. The V end was cut by 7 bases, the J end by 0 bases, with 13 bases between. Per germline, CDR1 SGHAT and CDR2 FQNNGV. The CDR3: CASTLGRFSGANVLTF. Here the CDR3 DNA reads TGTGCCAGCACCCTGGGGCGGTTCTCTGGGGCCAACGTCCTGACTTTC.

The chain links TRBV28 to TRBJ2-7, with 12 nucleotides matching TRBD2. V dropped 6 bases and J dropped 3; count of bases not matched to a gene: 6. Per the germline V gene, CDR1 is MDHEN and CDR2 is SYDVKM. This CDR3 is 15 amino acids long. In nucleotides, the CDR3 is TGTGCCAGCAGCAGACTAGCGGGAGAATTCTACGAGCAGTACTTC. Its protein is CASSRLAGEFYEQYF.

This chain connects TRBV7-6 to TRBJ2-7; TRBD1 agrees at 10 bases. The CDR3 has 14 residues. Germline CDR1 reads SGHVS; CDR2 reads FNYEAQ. The V gene end was trimmed by 2 bases and the J gene end by 7 bases; junction bases not matched to a gene: 5. DNA of the CDR3: TGTGCCAGCAGCTTAACGGACAGGGGGGATGAGCAGTACTTC. The encoded protein is CASSLTDRGDEQYF.

The gene calls are TRBV18 and TRBJ1-2; 7 bases agree with TRBD1. J lost 4 bases, V lost 5 bases, and 7 bases had no gene match. The CDR3 runs 14 residues. Per germline, CDR1 KGHSH and CDR2 LQKENI. The CDR3, as DNA: TGTGCCAGCTCAGCGACAGGGTTTAGCTATGGCTACACCTTC. The encoded protein is CASSATGFSYGYTF.

The chain has TRBV5-1 and TRBJ2-5; TRBD2 matches 8 bases. This CDR3 spans 15 amino acids. Germline trimming cut 1 base from V and 2 bases from J; bases unmatched to any gene: 4. Germline lookup yields CDR1 SGHRS and CDR2 YFSETQ. The CDR3 sequence is CASSLTGGLQETQYF. In DNA form, the CDR3 reads TGCGCCAGCAGCTTGACGGGAGGGTTGCAAGAGACCCAGTACTTC. Combining the CDR3 with reference TRBV5-1 and TRBJ2-5 gives the whole variable domain KAGVTQTPRYLIKTRGQQVTLSCSPISGHRSVSWYQQTPGQGLQFLFEYFSETQRNKGNFPGRFSGRQFSNSRSEMNVSTLELGDSALYLCASSLTGGLQETQYFGPGTRLLVL.

This CDR3 reads CASRNSGIYEQYF. The CDR3 DNA reads TGTGCCAGCAGGAATTCGGGAATTTACGAGCAGTACTTC. The V gene is TRBV28, the J gene TRBJ2-7; maybe TRBD2 (5 bases). There are 13 residues in the CDR3. Trimming left V 6 bases short and J 4 bases short, with 13 bases between. Germline V CDR1 and CDR2: MDHEN, SYDVKM.

The chain has TRBV11-3 and TRBJ2-5, with TRBD2 matching over 12 bases. J gave up 5 bases and V 1 base, and 8 bases lay outside the gene matches. The CDR3 extends over 17 amino acids. Germline-derived CDR1 and CDR2 are SGHNT and YENEEA. CDR3 sequence: CASSLGGLAGPRETQYF. The CDR3 DNA reads as TGTGCCAGCAGCTTAGGAGGACTAGCGGGGCCGAGGGAGACCCAGTACTTC.

The chain joins TRBV25-1 to TRBJ2-5, with D perhaps matching TRBD1 (5 bases). The V gene lost 1 base and the J gene lost 1 base, with 10 bases spanning the gap. CDR1 and CDR2 from the germline V gene are MGHDK and SYGVNS. The CDR3 contains 15 residues. CDR3 coding DNA: TGTGCCAGCAGTGAATGGGGCAGCAGCCAAGAGACCCAGTACTTC. Its translation is CASSEWGSSQETQYF.

V and J are TRBV19 and TRBJ2-1; D is undetermined. The CDR3 totals 11 residues. Germline CDR1 and CDR2: LNHDA and SQIVND (reference sequence). V lost 7 bases and J lost 4, with 5 bases in between. CDR3 nucleotides: TGTGCCAGTATGCAGTACAATGAGCAGTTCTTC. This encodes CASMQYNEQFF.

The J gene is TRBJ2-1, the V gene TRBV2, with TRBD2 matching over 9 bases. Germline V lookup: CDR1 SNHLY, CDR2 FYNNEI. J was trimmed by 7 bases and V by 1 base; bases with no gene match: 11. The CDR3 has 17 residues. In nucleotides, the CDR3 is TGTGCCAGCAGTGAAGGGTTGAGAGCGGGAGGTAGGAATGAGCAGTTCTTC. Its protein product is CASSEGLRAGGRNEQFF.

V usage is TRBV11-3 and J usage is TRBJ1-2; 11 nucleotides agree with TRBD1. There are 17 residues in the CDR3. Trimming removed 5 bases from V and 4 bases from J; junction bases left unmatched: 12. Germline CDR1 reads SGHNT; CDR2 reads YENEEA. The CDR3 sequence is CASSISGTGGKVYGYTF. The CDR3, as DNA: TGTGCCAGCAGCATATCCGGGACAGGGGGAAAAGTCTATGGCTACACCTTC.

The CDR3 region has the DNA TGTGCCAGCAGTTACTCGGGCAGGGGGACCTACAATGAGCAGTTCTTC. It codes for CASSYSGRGTYNEQFF. The chain couples TRBV6-5 to TRBJ2-1, with 7 bases matching TRBD1. This CDR3 has 16 amino acids. Losses at the gene ends were 0 bases for V and 2 bases for J; bases not matched to a gene: 4. In germline, CDR1 is MNHEY, CDR2 SVGAGI.

This chain connects TRBV20-1 to TRBJ2-3, with a tentative D call TRBD2 (5 bases). CDR1 DFQATT and CDR2 SNEGSKA come from the germline V gene (reference sequence). The ends were cut back, 3 bases at V and 6 bases at J, with 7 bases in the middle. The CDR3 length is 11 residues. The CDR3 region is CSARGSDTQYF. The CDR3 DNA follows: TGCAGTGCTAGGGGGAGCGATACGCAGTATTTT.